This T cell receptor beta chain stems from a study of control samples from healthy donors and cancer patients. Clones were sequenced by immunoSEQ multiplex PCR, and TCRdb holds only the in-frame ones, with some missing. The sample holds approximately 82,000 clones, more than 75% seen once. From germline, CDR1 is LGHDT and CDR2 YNNKEL (reference sequence). The CDR3 extends over 12 amino acids. Trimming stripped 2 bases from V and 5 bases from J, with 5 bases between. Sequences were obtained from blood. This receptor was obtained from a man between 50 and 59 years old in good health. The chain links TRBV3-1 (or the pseudogene TRBV3-2) to TRBJ2-3, with unresolved D. Here the CDR3 reads CASSQLGDTQYF. The CDR3 DNA reads TGTGCCAGCAGCCAACTCGGAGATACGCAGTATTTT.